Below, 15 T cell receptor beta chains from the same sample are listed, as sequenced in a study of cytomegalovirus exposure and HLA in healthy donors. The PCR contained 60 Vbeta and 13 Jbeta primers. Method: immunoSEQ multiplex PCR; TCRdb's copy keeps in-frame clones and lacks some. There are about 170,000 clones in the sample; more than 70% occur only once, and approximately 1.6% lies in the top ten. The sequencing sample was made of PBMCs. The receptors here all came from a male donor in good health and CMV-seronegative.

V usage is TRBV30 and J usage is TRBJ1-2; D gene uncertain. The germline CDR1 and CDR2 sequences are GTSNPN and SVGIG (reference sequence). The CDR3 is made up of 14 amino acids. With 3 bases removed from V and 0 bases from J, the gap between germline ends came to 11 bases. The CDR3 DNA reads TGTGCCTGGAGCGCCCGGGATCCTAACTATGGCTACACCTTC. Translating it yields CAWSARDPNYGYTF.

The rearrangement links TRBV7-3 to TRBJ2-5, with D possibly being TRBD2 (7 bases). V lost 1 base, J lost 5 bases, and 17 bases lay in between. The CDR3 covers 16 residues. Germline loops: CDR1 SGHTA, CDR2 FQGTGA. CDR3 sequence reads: CASSLIRRGRGETQYF. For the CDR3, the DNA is TGTGCCAGCAGCTTAATTCGGCGGGGGCGTGGGGAGACCCAGTACTTC.

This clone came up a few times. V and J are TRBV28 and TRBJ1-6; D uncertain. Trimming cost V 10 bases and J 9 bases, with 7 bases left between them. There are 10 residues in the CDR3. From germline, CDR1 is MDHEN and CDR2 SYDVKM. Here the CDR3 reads CATSGSPLHF. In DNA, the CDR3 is TGTGCCACTTCGGGTTCACCCCTCCACTTT.

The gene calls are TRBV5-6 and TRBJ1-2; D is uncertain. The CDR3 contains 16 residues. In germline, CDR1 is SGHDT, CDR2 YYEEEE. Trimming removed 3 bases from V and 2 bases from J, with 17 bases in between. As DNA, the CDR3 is TGTGCCAGCAGCTACGGACGGGGAGCGCCCAACTATGGCTACACCTTC. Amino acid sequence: CASSYGRGAPNYGYTF.

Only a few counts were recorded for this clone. The CDR3 here is CASSYPQSPDIQYF. In DNA, the CDR3 is TGTGCCAGCAGTTATCCCCAATCCCCGGACATTCAGTACTTC. This chain uses TRBV6-6 with TRBJ2-4; D is uncertain. Deletions cut 3 bases from V and 8 bases from J, with 14 bases between. Germline-derived CDR1 and CDR2 are MNHNY and SVGAGI (reference sequence). The CDR3 runs 14 residues.

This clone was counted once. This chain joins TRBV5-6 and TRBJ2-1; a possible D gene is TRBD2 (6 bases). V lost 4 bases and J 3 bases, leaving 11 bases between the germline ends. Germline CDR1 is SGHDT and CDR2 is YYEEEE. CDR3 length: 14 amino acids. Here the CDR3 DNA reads TGTGCCAGCAGCCGAGACGGGGGCTACAATGAGCAGTTCTTC. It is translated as CASSRDGGYNEQFF. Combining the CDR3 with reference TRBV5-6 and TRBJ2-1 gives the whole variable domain DAGVTQSPTHLIKTRGQQVTLRCSPKSGHDTVSWYQQALGQGPQFIFQYYEEEERQRGNFPDRFSGHQFPNYSSELNVNALLLGDSALYLCASSRDGGYNEQFFGPGTRLTVL.

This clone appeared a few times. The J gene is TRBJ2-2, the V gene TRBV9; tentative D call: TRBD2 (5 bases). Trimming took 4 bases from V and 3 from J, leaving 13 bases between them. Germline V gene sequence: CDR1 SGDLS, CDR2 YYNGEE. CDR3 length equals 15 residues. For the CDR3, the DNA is TGTGCCAGCAGCCCACGACTAACCGACACCGGGGAGCTGTTTTTT. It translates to CASSPRLTDTGELFF.

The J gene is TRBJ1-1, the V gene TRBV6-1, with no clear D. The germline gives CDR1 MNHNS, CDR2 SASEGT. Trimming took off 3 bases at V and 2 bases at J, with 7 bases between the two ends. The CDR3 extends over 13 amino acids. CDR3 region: CASSDGFNTEAFF. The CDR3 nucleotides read TGTGCCAGCAGTGACGGTTTTAACACTGAAGCTTTCTTT.

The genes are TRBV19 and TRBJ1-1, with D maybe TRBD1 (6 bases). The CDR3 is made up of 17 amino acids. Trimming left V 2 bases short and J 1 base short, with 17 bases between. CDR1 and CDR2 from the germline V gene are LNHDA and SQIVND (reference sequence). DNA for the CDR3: TGTGCCAGTAGTATATATCGAGTGCAGGGGTCGAACACTGAAGCTTTCTTT. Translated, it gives CASSIYRVQGSNTEAFF.

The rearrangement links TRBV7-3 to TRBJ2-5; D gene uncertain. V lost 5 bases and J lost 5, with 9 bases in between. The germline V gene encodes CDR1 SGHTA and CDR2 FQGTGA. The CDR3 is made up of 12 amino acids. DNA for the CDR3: TGTGCCAGCAGCCCCCACGGGGAGACCCAGTACTTC. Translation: CASSPHGETQYF.

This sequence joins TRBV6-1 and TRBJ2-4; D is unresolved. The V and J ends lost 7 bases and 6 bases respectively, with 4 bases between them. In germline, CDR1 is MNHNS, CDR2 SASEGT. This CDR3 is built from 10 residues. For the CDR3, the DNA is TGTGCCAGCATGGCAAACATTCAGTACTTC. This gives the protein CASMANIQYF.

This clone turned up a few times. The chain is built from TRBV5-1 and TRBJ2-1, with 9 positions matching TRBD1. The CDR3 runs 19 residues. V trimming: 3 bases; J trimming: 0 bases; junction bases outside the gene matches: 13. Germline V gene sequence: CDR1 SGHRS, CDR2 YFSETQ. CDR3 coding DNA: TGCGCCAGCAGCTGGGGGACAGGGAAAGTCGGGAGCTCCTACAATGAGCAGTTCTTC. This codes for CASSWGTGKVGSSYNEQFF.

The CDR3 protein is CASSPGGSPYNEQFF. In DNA, the CDR3 is TGTGCCAGCAGCCCAGGAGGTTCCCCCTACAATGAGCAGTTCTTC. The gene calls are TRBV7-6 and TRBJ2-1; possible D gene TRBD2, 5 bases. Germline V gene sequence: CDR1 SGHVS, CDR2 FNYEAQ. Trimming removed 5 bases at V and 2 bases at J, with 13 bases between. This CDR3 has 15 residues.

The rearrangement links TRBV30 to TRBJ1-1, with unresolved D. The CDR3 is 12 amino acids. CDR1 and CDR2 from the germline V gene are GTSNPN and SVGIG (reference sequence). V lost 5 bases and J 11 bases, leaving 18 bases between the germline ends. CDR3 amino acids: CAWAAIGFRAFF. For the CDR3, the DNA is TGTGCCTGGGCGGCGATCGGGTTTCGGGCTTTCTTT.

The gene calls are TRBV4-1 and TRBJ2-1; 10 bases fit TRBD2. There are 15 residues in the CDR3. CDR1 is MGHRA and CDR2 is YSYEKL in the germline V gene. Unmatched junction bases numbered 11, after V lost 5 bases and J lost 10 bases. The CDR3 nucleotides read TGCGCCAGCAGCAAGGGGTTAGCGGGAGGACGAGAGCAGTTCTTC. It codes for CASSKGLAGGREQFF.